This T cell receptor (beta chain) originates from a study of vaccination and CD4 T cells after COVID-19. In its sample, this clonotype was seen a few times. Its antigen is unknown. Sequenced with the Oncomine TCR Beta short-read assay was DNA taken from cultured CD4+ T cells. MiXCR, run by TCRdb on the PCR reads, gives a single entry per CDR3 protein. The sample consists of around 17,000 distinct CDR3 sequences, about 35% of them appearing once. Stated treatment: approximately 9-day PBMC culture with coronavirus spike peptide pools or control peptides (ViraFEST assay). This receptor was obtained from a human donor with COVID-19. The sample comprised cultured CD4+ T cells from blood.

The CDR3 bases are TGCGCCAGCAGTGCAATAAGCCGGGGAGGGGATACGCAGTATTTT. This codes for CASSAISRGGDTQYF. The chain recombines TRBV10-2 with TRBJ2-3; 7 bases match TRBD2. This CDR3 contains 15 residues. The J segment lost 6 bases and the V segment lost 4 bases, leaving 10 bases of the junction unmatched. The germline V gene has CDR1 WSHSY and CDR2 SAAADI.